A single sample gave rise to the 26 T cell receptor beta chains below, sequenced in a study of blood T cell repertoires in COVID-19. Profiled with immunoSEQ multiplex PCR; TCRdb holds only in-frame clones, not every one. The sample holds about 140,000 clones; about 83% are singletons and the top ten take around 5%. Sequencing used peripheral blood. Receptors were obtained from a human donor in a cohort sampled during active COVID-19.

The chain carries TRBV3-1 (or the pseudogene TRBV3-2) and TRBJ1-2; 9 bases agree with TRBD1. This CDR3 comprises 20 residues. The V segment lost 2 bases and the J segment 3 bases; nucleotides outside the gene matches: 19. The germline V gene encodes CDR1 LGHDT and CDR2 YNNKEL (reference sequence). The CDR3 bases are TGTGCCAGCAGCCAATCGATTATTTTGGGACAGGGATTTCAGGACTATGGCTACACCTTC. Translating it yields CASSQSIILGQGFQDYGYTF.

This rearrangement joins TRBV19 to TRBJ2-1; 13 bases align to TRBD2. Germline lookup yields CDR1 LNHDA and CDR2 SQIVND (reference sequence). The CDR3 sequence is 19 residues long. Trimming removed 5 bases from V and 8 bases from J; junction bases left unmatched: 18. The CDR3 here is CASSSVPGRGTSGNYEQFF. Written as DNA, the CDR3 is TGTGCCAGTAGTTCGGTCCCCGGCCGTGGGACTAGCGGGAACTATGAGCAGTTCTTC.

This clone was observed once. CDR3 sequence (DNA): TGTGCCAGCACGTACCTAGATAACTCTGGGGCCAACGTCCTGACTTTC. The encoded protein is CASTYLDNSGANVLTF. The chain combines TRBV6-6 with TRBJ2-6; no clear D gene. V dropped 7 bases and J dropped 0 bases, with 13 bases sitting between them. CDR1 is MNHNY and CDR2 is SVGAGI in the germline V gene (reference sequence). The length of the CDR3 is 16 residues.

The chain is built from TRBV4-1 and TRBJ2-1; TRBD2 might be the D (6 bases). The V end lost 5 bases, the J end lost 2 bases, and 16 bases lay between the germline ends. Looked up from germline, CDR1 is MGHRA and CDR2 is YSYEKL. The CDR3 runs to 16 residues. The CDR3 spells CASSETPSATYNEQFF. The CDR3, as DNA: TGCGCCAGCAGCGAAACCCCTAGCGCAACCTACAATGAGCAGTTCTTC.

The chain is built from TRBV9 and TRBJ2-7, with 12 bases lining up with TRBD2. The CDR3 contains 15 residues. V gave up 4 bases and J gave up 3 bases; unmatched junction bases: 5. Germline V lookup: CDR1 SGDLS, CDR2 YYNGEE. The CDR3 coding sequence is TGTGCCAGCAGCCCGGGACTAGCGGGCCTCTACGAGCAGTACTTC. The encoded protein is CASSPGLAGLYEQYF.

Only one count was recorded for this clone. This chain connects TRBV29-1 to TRBJ2-1; TRBD2 aligns across 8 bases. This CDR3 has 14 residues. Germline V CDR1 and CDR2: SQVTM, ANQGSEA. The V gene end was trimmed by 6 bases and the J gene end by 0 bases; junction bases not matched to a gene: 4. CDR3 sequence: CSVLGTSSYNEQFF. In nucleotides, the CDR3 is TGCAGCGTACTAGGGACTAGCTCCTACAATGAGCAGTTCTTC.

The sample holds one count of this clone. The chain links TRBV5-3 to TRBJ2-7; 7 bases line up with TRBD1. TRBV5-3 is designated an ORF whose function remains uncertain. Unmatched junction bases numbered 13, after V lost 4 bases and J lost 6 bases. The CDR3 runs 15 residues. The CDR3 loop reads CARSPLERQGFEQYF. Here the CDR3 DNA reads TGTGCCAGAAGCCCCCTAGAGAGACAGGGATTCGAGCAGTACTTC.

This clone was seen just once. The rearrangement joins TRBV6-5 to TRBJ1-6, with TRBD1 as a possible D gene (6 bases). Trimming left V 7 bases short and J 5 bases short, with 15 bases between. The germline gives CDR1 MNHEY, CDR2 SVGAGI. The length of the CDR3 is 15 residues. CDR3 sequence reads: CASTRTGFNNSPLHF. The CDR3 coding sequence is TGTGCCAGCACCCGAACAGGGTTTAATAATTCACCCCTCCACTTT.

The chain uses TRBV18 and TRBJ2-7; TRBD1 is a possible D gene (6 bases). The CDR3 loop spans 14 amino acids. The germline gives CDR1 KGHSH, CDR2 LQKENI. The ends were cut back, 2 bases at V and 3 bases at J, with 11 bases in the middle. The CDR3 DNA follows: TGTGCCAGCTCACCAACCAGGGACAACTACGAGCAGTACTTC. Its protein product is CASSPTRDNYEQYF.

V is TRBV7-2 and J is TRBJ2-4, with D possibly matching TRBD2 (6 bases). Germline values: CDR1 SGHTA, CDR2 FQGNSA. Between the trimmed V and J ends, which lost 3 bases and 7 bases, there was a span of 13 bases. The CDR3 is 14 amino acids. DNA of the CDR3: TGTGCCAGCAGCTTCTCGGCGGGGACTAACATTCAGTACTTC. This gives the protein CASSFSAGTNIQYF.

The CDR3 bases are TGTGCCACCCAGGGGGTTGGTTACGAGCAGTACTTC. The encoded protein is CATQGVGYEQYF. V gene TRBV6-6 combines with J gene TRBJ2-7; 7 bases align to TRBD1. Germline V CDR1 and CDR2: MNHNY, SVGAGI (reference sequence). With 10 bases clipped from V and 4 bases from J, the junction kept 7 bases outside the gene matches. The CDR3 extends over 12 amino acids.

In this sample, this clone turned up a few times. The genes are TRBV19 and TRBJ1-6; 9 nucleotides line up with TRBD1. This CDR3 contains 15 residues. Germline V gene sequence: CDR1 LNHDA, CDR2 SQIVND (reference sequence). Trimming took 3 bases from V and 5 from J; bases not matched to a gene: 2. This CDR3 reads CASSIRDRDNSPLHF. The CDR3 DNA reads as TGTGCCAGTAGTATCCGGGACAGGGATAATTCACCCCTCCACTTT.

This clone showed up just a few times. Other nucleotide sequences in the sample specify the same CDR3. The V gene is TRBV18, the J gene TRBJ2-7; possibly TRBD2 for D (6 bases). Germline-derived CDR1 and CDR2 are KGHSH and LQKENI. V shed 0 bases and J shed 4 bases, with 13 bases lying between them. The CDR3 covers 15 residues. This CDR3 is CASSPPAGPLYEQYF. For the CDR3, the DNA is TGTGCCAGCTCACCACCGGCGGGACCCCTTTACGAGCAGTACTTC. The complete variable domain, with remaining parts taken from reference TRBV18 and TRBJ2-7, reads NAGVMQNPRHLVRRRGQEARLRCSPMKGHSHVYWYRQLPEEGLKFMVYLQKENIIDESGMPKERFSAEFPKEGPSILRIQQVVRGDSAAYFCASSPPAGPLYEQYFGPGTRLTVT.

V is TRBV19 and J is TRBJ2-5; 7 positions match TRBD1. V was pared by 6 bases and J by 5 bases, with 9 bases of the junction left unmatched. CDR3 length: 14 amino acids. The germline gives CDR1 LNHDA, CDR2 SQIVND (reference sequence). CDR3 sequence (DNA): TGTGCCAGTAGCAGGGACAGAAGGGAGGAGACCCAGTACTTC. Translation: CASSRDRREETQYF.

J is TRBJ2-3 and V is TRBV7-9; D may be TRBD2 (5 bases). CDR3 size: 16 residues. CDR1 is SEHNR and CDR2 is FQNEAQ in the germline V gene (reference sequence). The V gene lost 2 bases and the J gene lost 5 bases, with 17 bases spanning the gap. The CDR3 DNA follows: TGTGCCAGCAGCTTATCTGTGGGAGAGTCGCGAGATACGCAGTATTTT. This sequence encodes CASSLSVGESRDTQYF.

V is TRBV30 and J is TRBJ1-1, with D perhaps TRBD1 (5 bases). V was clipped by 3 bases and J by 1 base, with 9 bases between them. The length of the CDR3 is 13 residues. Germline V lookup: CDR1 GTSNPN, CDR2 SVGIG (reference sequence). The CDR3 DNA reads TGTGCCTGGAGCGCCAGGGAGAACACTGAAGCTTTCTTT. Amino acids: CAWSARENTEAFF.

This chain links TRBV29-1 with TRBJ1-1; 9 nucleotides match TRBD1. V was pared by 6 bases and J by 4 bases, with 6 bases of the junction left unmatched. Germline V gene lookup returns CDR1 SQVTM and CDR2 ANQGSEA. The CDR3 is 13 residues long. DNA of the CDR3: TGCAGCGTACTGGGACAGGGAGGCACTGAAGCTTTCTTT. It translates to CSVLGQGGTEAFF.

The V call is TRBV6-5, the J call TRBJ2-2; D is perhaps TRBD1 (6 bases). Per germline, CDR1 MNHEY and CDR2 SVGAGI. The CDR3 has 13 residues. Trimming pared 7 bases from V and 5 bases from J, leaving 11 bases between. Here the CDR3 DNA reads TGTGCCAGCATCCACAGGGTTACCGGGGAGCTGTTTTTT. Amino acid sequence: CASIHRVTGELFF.

This chain links TRBV10-3 with TRBJ1-2; D remains ambiguous. Trimming shortened V by 2 bases and J by 4 bases, and 8 bases separated the two germline ends. The CDR3 is made up of 13 amino acids. Looked up from germline, CDR1 is ENHRY and CDR2 is SYGVKD. CDR3 protein: CAISEGVGYGYTF. The CDR3, as DNA: TGTGCCATCAGTGAGGGTGTCGGCTATGGCTACACCTTC.

Regarding this clone: At the DNA level, this CDR3 is encoded by other sequences in the same sample as well. V is TRBV5-6 and J is TRBJ2-7, with 7 bases that match TRBD1. V gave up 5 bases and J gave up 2 bases; unmatched junction bases: 7. The CDR3 loop spans 14 amino acids. CDR1 is SGHDT, CDR2 YYEEEE, per germline. CDR3 residues: CASSFGTVTYEQYF. CDR3 DNA: TGTGCCAGCAGTTTTGGGACAGTTACCTACGAGCAGTACTTC. The full variable domain, completed using reference TRBV5-6 and TRBJ2-7, is DAGVTQSPTHLIKTRGQQVTLRCSPKSGHDTVSWYQQALGQGPQFIFQYYEEEERQRGNFPDRFSGHQFPNYSSELNVNALLLGDSALYLCASSFGTVTYEQYFGPGTRLTVT.

The V and J genes are TRBV2 and TRBJ1-2; D might be TRBD1 (6 bases). This CDR3 region has 13 residues. Germline lookup yields CDR1 SNHLY and CDR2 FYNNEI. Deletions cut 8 bases from V and 8 bases from J, with 18 bases between. CDR3 sequence: CASAGRGSIGYTF. For the CDR3, the DNA is TGTGCCAGCGCCGGGAGGGGGAGTATCGGCTACACCTTC.

The J gene is TRBJ2-3, the V gene TRBV7-9; D might be TRBD2 (5 bases). The CDR3 loop spans 10 amino acids. Germline V CDR1 and CDR2: SEHNR, FQNEAQ (reference sequence). The V end was cut by 8 bases, the J end by 5 bases, with 5 bases between. DNA of the CDR3: TGTGCCAGCCGGGGAGATACGCAGTATTTT. Its protein product is CASRGDTQYF.

The gene calls are TRBV7-6 and TRBJ1-4, with 8 bases that match TRBD1. Losses at the gene ends were 1 base for V and 4 bases for J; bases not matched to a gene: 8. Germline values: CDR1 SGHVS, CDR2 FNYEAQ. The CDR3 extends over 17 amino acids. CDR3 loop: CASSLGGQEGYNEKLFF. The CDR3 coding sequence is TGTGCCAGCAGCTTAGGGGGACAGGAGGGGTATAATGAAAAACTGTTTTTT.

This chain links TRBV29-1 with TRBJ2-1, with TRBD1 matching 7 bases. Looked up from germline, CDR1 is SQVTM and CDR2 is ANQGSEA. V shed 6 bases and J 2 bases; nucleotides not matched to a gene: 16. The CDR3 is 17 residues long. The CDR3 loop is CSVKPQTGKGTYNEQFF. The CDR3 bases are TGCAGCGTAAAACCCCAGACAGGGAAGGGTACCTACAATGAGCAGTTCTTC.

V and J are TRBV9 and TRBJ1-4; a weak D match, TRBD1 (6 bases). CDR1 and CDR2 (germline): SGDLS, YYNGEE. The CDR3 length is 15 residues. V lost 4 bases to trimming and J lost 7 bases, with 17 bases between them. DNA for the CDR3: TGTGCCAGCAGCCTACAGGGTGGCTTCGGTGAAAAACTGTTTTTT. Translation gives CASSLQGGFGEKLFF. The variable domain in full, with the rest retrieved from reference TRBV9 and TRBJ1-4, is DSGVTQTPKHLITATGQRVTLRCSPRSGDLSVYWYQQSLDQGLQFLIQYYNGEERAKGNILERFSAQQFPDLHSELNLSSLELGDSALYFCASSLQGGFGEKLFFGSGTQLSVL.

This chain uses TRBV5-1 with TRBJ2-5; 12 nucleotides match TRBD2. Germline-derived CDR1 and CDR2 are SGHRS and YFSETQ. V shed 4 bases and J 4 bases; nucleotides not matched to a gene: 5. This CDR3 comprises 15 residues. The CDR3 here is CASSPRLAGAETQYF. DNA of the CDR3: TGCGCCAGCAGCCCGAGACTAGCGGGGGCAGAGACCCAGTACTTC.